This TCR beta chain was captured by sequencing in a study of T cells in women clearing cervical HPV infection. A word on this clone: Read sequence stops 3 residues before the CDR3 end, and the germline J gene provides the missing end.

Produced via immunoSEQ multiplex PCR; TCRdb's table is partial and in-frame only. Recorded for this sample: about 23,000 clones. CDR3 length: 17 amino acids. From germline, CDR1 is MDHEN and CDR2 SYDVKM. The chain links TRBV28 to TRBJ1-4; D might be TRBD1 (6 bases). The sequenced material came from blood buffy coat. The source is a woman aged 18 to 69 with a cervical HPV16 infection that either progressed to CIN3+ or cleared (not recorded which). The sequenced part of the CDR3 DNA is TGTGCCAGCAGTTTACCCGTACCCGGGACACATAATTCACCA. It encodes CASSLPVPGTHNSP. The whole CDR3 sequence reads CASSLPVPGTHNSPLFF.